A selection of T cell receptor beta chains follows, all from one sample in a study of T cell repertoires and HLA-DP antigens. These receptors' antigens are unknown. Clones were sequenced by immunoSEQ multiplex PCR, and TCRdb holds only the in-frame ones, with some missing. The sample consists of 65,000 to 90,000 clones, just under 80% of them appearing once. Sequencing was performed on CD4+ T cells from PBMCs. Receptor source: a man in his fifties or sixties in good health and CMV-seronegative. Each CDR3 is given with its conserved first and last residue.

15 TRBJ2-5 TRBV10-3 CAISPGTGATETQYF
16 TRBJ1-4 TRBV4-3 CASSPSVHDRNEKLFF
13 TRBJ1-3 TRBV4-1 CASSSGRENTIYF
11 TRBJ1-1 TRBV11-2 CASSLGDTAFF
15 TRBJ1-1 TRBV7-3 CASSLGAGFNTEAFF
14 TRBJ2-5 TRBV5-1 CASSLQVAQETQYF
14 TRBJ1-1 TRBV2 CASCKQGQNTEAFF
13 TRBJ2-2 TRBV19 CASSRTGTSELFF
14 TRBJ2-1 TRBV9 CASSVSAAMNEQFF
15 TRBJ2-7 TRBV5-4 CASSLEASSSYEQYF
15 TRBJ2-7 TRBV7-9 CASSLGGRGSYEQYF
13 TRBJ2-7 TRBV5-5 CASSLAGPEEQYF
13 TRBJ2-3 TRBV6-6 CAGTRSSTDTQYF
15 TRBJ1-2 TRBV5-1 CASSPTGGGSYGYTF
15 TRBJ2-3 TRBV7-2 CASTGAGLSTDTQYF
15 TRBJ1-3 TRBV18 CASSDLLSSGNTIYF
12 TRBJ1-1 TRBV30 CAWSVTNTEAFF
14 TRBJ1-5 TRBV6-5 CASRPQRNNQPQHF
14 TRBJ1-2 TRBV27 CASSLRGPNYGYTF
15 TRBJ2-3 TRBV7-2 CASSLTSGSTDTQYF
17 TRBJ2-3 TRBV7-2 CASSLDRPRVRTDTQYF
14 TRBJ1-2 TRBV10-2 CATGAGQGAGGYTF
18 TRBJ2-2 TRBV11-2 CASSLKEGAFRRTGELFF
14 TRBJ2-3 TRBV10-3 CAAGLGGFTDTQYF
15 TRBJ2-2 TRBV19 CASSPGTGDTGELFF
14 TRBJ1-2 TRBV4-3 CASSQVGGNYGYTF
14 TRBJ1-6 TRBV30 CAASHRGRNSPLHF
15 TRBJ1-4 TRBV13 CASSLGSDYNEKLFF
14 TRBJ1-1 TRBV7-3 CASSRDGMNTEAFF
11 TRBJ2-5 TRBV6-1 CASGSGETQYF
11 TRBJ1-1 TRBV29-1 CSVVGGGRPFF
14 TRBJ2-3 TRBV11-2 CASSLGGSTDTQYF
13 TRBJ2-4 TRBV7-9 CASSFSWGVNQYF
12 TRBJ2-1 TRBV19 CASSIEHTTRFF
17 TRBJ2-3 TRBV4-3 CASSAGFRGSSTDTQYF
13 TRBJ1-2 TRBV30 CAWTGGYDYGYTF
14 TRBJ2-7 TRBV28 CASSTIGANYEQYF
12 TRBJ1-2 TRBV19 CASKGTVYGYTF
15 TRBJ1-4 TRBV4-3 CASSQDLALNEKLFF
18 TRBJ2-6 TRBV2 CASSHRDSPLGGANVLTF
14 TRBJ2-7 TRBV19 CASSMGTGTKEQYF
20 TRBJ2-3 TRBV2 CASSPILAGGPMRLADTQYF
15 TRBJ1-1 TRBV5-1 CASSLDPGPNTEAFF
13 TRBJ1-2 TRBV28 CASRSGSNYGYTF
16 TRBJ2-1 TRBV9 CASSVAGGSGGNEQFF
14 TRBJ1-4 TRBV6-6 CASSRQTTNEKLFF
19 TRBJ1-5 TRBV7-8 CASSLAFGDSHQGYQPQHF
14 TRBJ2-3 TRBV10-3 CAIRQGERGDTQYF